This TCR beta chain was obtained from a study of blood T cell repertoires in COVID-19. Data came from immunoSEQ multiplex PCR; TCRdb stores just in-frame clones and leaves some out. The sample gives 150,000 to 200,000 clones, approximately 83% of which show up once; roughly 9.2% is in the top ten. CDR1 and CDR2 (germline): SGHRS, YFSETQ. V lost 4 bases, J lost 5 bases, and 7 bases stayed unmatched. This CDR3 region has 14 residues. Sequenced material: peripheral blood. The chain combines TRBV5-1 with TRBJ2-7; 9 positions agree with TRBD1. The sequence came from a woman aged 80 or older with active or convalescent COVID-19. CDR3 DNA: TGCGCCAGCAGCGAGGGGACAGGGCAGCACGAGCAGTACTTC. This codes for CASSEGTGQHEQYF.